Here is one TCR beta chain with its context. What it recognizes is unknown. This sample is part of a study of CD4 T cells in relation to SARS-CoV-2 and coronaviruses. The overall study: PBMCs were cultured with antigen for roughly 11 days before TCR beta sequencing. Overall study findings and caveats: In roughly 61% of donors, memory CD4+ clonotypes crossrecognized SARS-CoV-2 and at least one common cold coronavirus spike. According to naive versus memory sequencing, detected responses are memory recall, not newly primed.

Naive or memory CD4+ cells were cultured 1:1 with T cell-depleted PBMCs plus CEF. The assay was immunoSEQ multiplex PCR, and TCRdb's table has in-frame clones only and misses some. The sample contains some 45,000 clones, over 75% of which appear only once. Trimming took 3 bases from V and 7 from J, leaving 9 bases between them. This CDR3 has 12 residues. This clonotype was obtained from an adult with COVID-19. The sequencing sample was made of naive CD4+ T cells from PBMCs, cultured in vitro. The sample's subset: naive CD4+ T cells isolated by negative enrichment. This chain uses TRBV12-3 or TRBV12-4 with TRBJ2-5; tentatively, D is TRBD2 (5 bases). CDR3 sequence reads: CASSFPAGTQYF. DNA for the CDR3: TGTGCCAGCAGTTTCCCGGCGGGGACCCAGTACTTC.